A single sample gave rise to the 27 T cell receptor beta chains below, sequenced in a study of shared clonotypes between healthy human individuals. This table comes from immunoSEQ multiplex PCR, and its TCRdb copy is limited to in-frame clones, with some not included. The sample holds around 720,000 clones, 60% to 75% seen once. The sample taken for sequencing was memory CD4+ T cells sorted from blood. Subset reported: CD45RA-negative fraction. These receptors were collected from a woman in her 30s in good health.

The rearrangement links TRBV19 to TRBJ2-1, with TRBD2 matching over 11 bases. The V and J ends lost 7 bases and 4 bases, in that order; junction bases with no gene match: 9. Germline-derived CDR1 and CDR2 are LNHDA and SQIVND (reference sequence). The CDR3 contains 16 residues. CDR3 bases: TGTGCCAGTACCGGATATACTAGCGGGGGATACAATGAGCAGTTCTTC. This sequence encodes CASTGYTSGGYNEQFF.

The chain employs TRBV7-9 and TRBJ1-2; TRBD1 is a possible D gene (5 bases). Germline V gene sequence: CDR1 SEHNR, CDR2 FQNEAQ (reference sequence). The CDR3 contains 14 residues. The V end lost 3 bases, the J end lost 5 bases, and 13 bases lay between the germline ends. The CDR3 nucleotides are TGTGCCAGCAGCTTGAGTGGGGGTAGTTATGGCTACACCTTC. The encoded protein is CASSLSGGSYGYTF.

The chain employs TRBV5-1 and TRBJ2-7; 7 positions match TRBD1. CDR3 length equals 15 residues. Germline V gene lookup returns CDR1 SGHRS and CDR2 YFSETQ. Trimming removed 4 bases from V and 0 bases from J; junction bases left unmatched: 7. The CDR3 loop is CASSTGTASSYEQYF. The CDR3 nucleotides read TGCGCCAGCAGCACCGGGACAGCAAGCTCCTACGAGCAGTACTTC.

This chain joins TRBV5-1 and TRBJ1-2, with D maybe TRBD1 (6 bases). V was cut by 4 bases and J by 5 bases, with 15 bases left in between. The CDR3 contains 14 residues. Germline V gene data show CDR1 as SGHRS and CDR2 as YFSETQ. The CDR3 region is CASSPGTRGYGYTF. The CDR3 DNA sequence: TGCGCCAGCAGCCCCGGGACACGAGGTTATGGCTACACCTTC.

The CDR3 reads CASSRTGTDTGELFF. DNA of the CDR3: TGTGCCAGCAGCCGTACTGGGACGGACACCGGGGAGCTGTTTTTT. V and J are TRBV5-4 and TRBJ2-2; D tentatively fits TRBD1 or TRBD2 (5 bases each). The CDR3 is made up of 15 amino acids. V was cut by 4 bases and J by 3 bases, with 13 bases left in between. Germline V gene lookup returns CDR1 SGHNT and CDR2 YYREEE (reference sequence). Looking up the rest from reference TRBV5-4 and TRBJ2-2 gives the full variable domain: ETGVTQSPTHLIKTRGQQVTLRCSSQSGHNTVSWYQQALGQGPQFIFQYYREEENGRGNFPPRFSGLQFPNYSSELNVNALELDDSALYLCASSRTGTDTGELFFGEGSRLTVL.

The chain links TRBV6-5 to TRBJ2-3; perhaps TRBD2 as D (5 bases). Trimming pared 0 bases from V and 4 bases from J, leaving 14 bases between. The CDR3 is 16 amino acids. The germline V gene encodes CDR1 MNHEY and CDR2 SVGAGI. The CDR3 DNA is TGTGCCAGCAGTTACTCCGAGGGAGTAGGTGCAGATACGCAGTATTTT. It is translated as CASSYSEGVGADTQYF.

This chain connects TRBV6-1 to TRBJ2-7, with D unresolved. From germline, CDR1 is MNHNS and CDR2 SASEGT. The CDR3 consists of 14 residues. Trimming pared 3 bases from V and 0 bases from J, leaving 9 bases between. CDR3 amino acids: CASSDPRVSYEQYF. DNA for the CDR3: TGTGCCAGCAGTGACCCGAGAGTCTCCTACGAGCAGTACTTC.

This clone was seen only a few times. The chain joins TRBV5-1 to TRBJ1-3; possible D gene TRBD1, 5 bases. From germline, CDR1 is SGHRS and CDR2 YFSETQ. The V end lost 7 bases, the J end lost 2 bases, and 13 bases lay between the germline ends. The CDR3 totals 14 residues. The CDR3 sequence: CASCHGTAGNTIYF. CDR3 DNA sequence: TGCGCCAGCTGCCACGGGACGGCTGGAAACACCATATATTTT.

The chain couples TRBV5-8 to TRBJ2-7; 10 positions agree with TRBD1. CDR3 size: 15 residues. Per the germline V gene, CDR1 is SGHTS and CDR2 is YDEGEE. With 5 bases clipped from V and 5 bases from J, the junction kept 10 bases outside the gene matches. CDR3 amino acids: CASRDPGQGGHEQYF. The CDR3 DNA follows: TGTGCCAGCAGGGACCCTGGACAGGGGGGGCACGAGCAGTACTTC.

The table lists this clone with a few counts. The chain links TRBV15 to TRBJ1-5; no reliable D call. V was pared by 2 bases and J by 4 bases, with 15 bases between. From germline, CDR1 is LNHNV and CDR2 YYDKDF (reference sequence). The CDR3 length is 16 residues. The CDR3, as DNA: TGTGCCACCAGCAGATCCAGAAGCGGAGGGAATCAGCCCCAGCATTTT. Amino acid sequence: CATSRSRSGGNQPQHF.

This clone appeared a single time. The chain is built from TRBV28 and TRBJ1-2, with 7 positions matching TRBD1. Germline V CDR1 and CDR2: MDHEN, SYDVKM. The CDR3 has 14 residues. The ends lost 3 bases at V and 2 bases at J; junction bases unmatched: 3. The CDR3 sequence: CASSLAQGNYGYTF. The CDR3 bases are TGTGCCAGCAGTTTGGCACAGGGGAACTATGGCTACACCTTC.

On this clone itself: The sample carries other DNA sequences with the same CDR3. This rearrangement joins TRBV5-1 to TRBJ1-5; D remains ambiguous. The CDR3 contains 15 residues. V was trimmed by 0 bases and J by 0 bases, leaving 7 bases between them. CDR1 and CDR2 (germline): SGHRS, YFSETQ. The CDR3 spells CASSLDGYSNQPQHF. The CDR3 DNA reads TGCGCCAGCAGCTTGGACGGTTATAGCAATCAGCCCCAGCATTTT.

In regard to this clone: Other DNA sequences in this specimen translate into the identical CDR3. The V call is TRBV28, the J call TRBJ1-1; TRBD1 might be the D (5 bases). The germline CDR1 and CDR2 sequences are MDHEN and SYDVKM. The V and J ends lost 4 bases and 1 base respectively, with 7 bases between them. The CDR3 is 13 amino acids. DNA for the CDR3: TGTGCCAGCAGTTCCGGACAGAACACTGAAGCTTTCTTT. It specifies CASSSGQNTEAFF.

The chain carries TRBV7-2 and TRBJ2-7; 8 bases agree with TRBD2. V was clipped by 4 bases and J by 3 bases; unmatched bases: 2. The CDR3 is made up of 13 amino acids. Germline CDR1 reads SGHTA; CDR2 reads FQGNSA. Written as DNA, the CDR3 is TGTGCCAGCAGCTCGGCGGGAGGCTACGAGCAGTACTTC. It translates to CASSSAGGYEQYF.

This chain links TRBV5-1 with TRBJ2-3; D is undetermined. Germline CDR1 reads SGHRS; CDR2 reads YFSETQ. V was pared by 2 bases and J by 1 base, with 2 bases between. The CDR3 covers 12 residues. For the CDR3, the DNA is TGCGCCAGCAGCTTTGGCACAGATACGCAGTATTTT. Translation gives CASSFGTDTQYF.

The rearrangement uses TRBV23-1 and TRBJ2-7; D unresolved. TRBV23-1 is assigned to the ORF class and has an uncertain function. Trimming left V 0 bases short and J 2 bases short, with 11 bases between. The CDR3 runs 15 residues. This chain's CDR3 is CASSQSLRQPYEQYF. The DNA of the CDR3 is TGCGCCAGCAGTCAATCGTTGAGACAACCCTACGAGCAGTACTTC.

The chain is built from TRBV6-1 and TRBJ1-1, with D unclear. The V end was cut by 6 bases, the J end by 7 bases, with 18 bases between. This CDR3 region has 14 residues. CDR1 MNHNS and CDR2 SASEGT come from the germline V gene. This chain's CDR3 is CASRPFLEHYEAFF. Here the CDR3 DNA reads TGTGCCAGCAGACCCTTCCTGGAACATTATGAAGCTTTCTTT.

This clone was found a few times. This sequence joins TRBV6-6 and TRBJ1-5; no definite D call. Looked up from germline, CDR1 is MNHNY and CDR2 is SVGAGI (reference sequence). The ends were cut back, 6 bases at V and 1 base at J, with 13 bases in the middle. The CDR3 length is 15 residues. The CDR3 spells CASRPQHPSNQPQHF. CDR3 in DNA: TGTGCCAGCAGGCCTCAGCATCCGAGCAATCAGCCCCAGCATTTT.

This chain connects TRBV10-3 to TRBJ1-2; the match to TRBD1 covers 9 bases. Losses at the gene ends were 5 bases for V and 6 bases for J; bases not matched to a gene: 4. CDR1 and CDR2 from the germline V gene are ENHRY and SYGVKD. The CDR3 is made up of 13 amino acids. The CDR3, as DNA: TGTGCCATCAGTCAGGACAGGGGTGATGGCTACACCTTC. Residues: CAISQDRGDGYTF.

The chain combines TRBV28 with TRBJ2-7, with D possibly being TRBD2 (6 bases). Per germline, CDR1 MDHEN and CDR2 SYDVKM. Deletions cut 5 bases from V and 5 bases from J, with 22 bases between. The CDR3 extends over 16 amino acids. For the CDR3, the DNA is TGTGCCAGCAGTCCCCGGGACTCCTTTTCTGCTGACGAGCAGTACTTC. This translates into CASSPRDSFSADEQYF.

This clone was counted between two and nine times. CDR3 amino acids: CASSLDPPGLAGGGNIQYF. As DNA, the CDR3 is TGTGCCAGCAGCTTAGATCCCCCGGGACTAGCGGGGGGGGGAAACATTCAGTACTTC. The chain has TRBV11-2 and TRBJ2-4, with TRBD2 matching 16 bases. The V gene end was trimmed by 0 bases and the J gene end by 6 bases; junction bases not matched to a gene: 8. Germline CDR1 SGHAT, CDR2 FQNNGV. The CDR3 runs to 19 residues.

CDR3 loop: CASTKDRVSEQFF. CDR3 coding DNA: TGTGCCAGTACGAAGGACAGGGTGAGTGAGCAGTTCTTC. The rearrangement links TRBV19 to TRBJ2-1, with 8 bases fitting TRBD1. The CDR3 sequence is 13 residues long. In germline, CDR1 is LNHDA, CDR2 SQIVND (reference sequence). Losses at the gene ends were 7 bases for V and 9 bases for J; bases not matched to a gene: 8.

The gene calls are TRBV27 and TRBJ2-4; D is possibly TRBD2 (6 bases). Trimming removed 7 bases at V and 0 bases at J, with 22 bases between. This CDR3 has 18 amino acids. Germline assignment: CDR1 MNHEY and CDR2 SMNVEV (reference sequence). CDR3 loop: CASMIGRGGPLAKNIQYF. CDR3 coding DNA: TGTGCCAGCATGATAGGACGGGGAGGACCCCTAGCCAAAAACATTCAGTACTTC.

Note on this clone: Sequence at one end of the junction differs from germline and may be a read error. The chain employs TRBV2 and TRBJ2-4; 12 bases match TRBD2. Per germline, CDR1 SNHLY and CDR2 FYNNEI. The CDR3 extends over 18 amino acids. This chain's CDR3 is CASTERLAGDVAKNIQYF. CDR3 nucleotides: TGTGCCAGCACTGAAAGACTAGCGGGAGACGTAGCCAAAAACATTCAGTACTTC.

V and J are TRBV5-1 and TRBJ1-5; D may be TRBD1 (5 bases). Trimming took 0 bases from V and 2 from J, leaving 9 bases between them. Germline-derived CDR1 and CDR2 are SGHRS and YFSETQ. The CDR3 is 15 residues long. The CDR3 DNA reads as TGCGCCAGCAGCTTGGAAGACAGCCGCAATCAGCCCCAGCATTTT. It specifies CASSLEDSRNQPQHF. The full variable domain, with the rest looked up from reference TRBV5-1 and TRBJ1-5, is KAGVTQTPRYLIKTRGQQVTLSCSPISGHRSVSWYQQTPGQGLQFLFEYFSETQRNKGNFPGRFSGRQFSNSRSEMNVSTLELGDSALYLCASSLEDSRNQPQHFGDGTRLSIL.

The rearrangement links TRBV7-2 to TRBJ2-2, with D possibly matching TRBD1 (5 bases). The germline gives CDR1 SGHTA, CDR2 FQGNSA. The CDR3 is 17 residues long. The V end was cut by 2 bases, the J end by 4 bases, with 17 bases between. The CDR3 DNA reads TGTGCCAGCAGCTTAAGTCCGGGCAGGGTTGGCACCGGGGAGCTGTTTTTT. Amino acid sequence: CASSLSPGRVGTGELFF.

On this clone itself: This CDR3 is also generated by other DNA sequences in the sample. This rearrangement joins TRBV28 to TRBJ2-7; D uncertain. This CDR3 has 10 amino acids. The V end was cut by 3 bases, the J end by 6 bases, with 3 bases between. Germline V gives CDR1 MDHEN, CDR2 SYDVKM. Here the CDR3 DNA reads TGTGCCAGCAGTTTCCGCGAGCAGTACTTC. Its translation: CASSFREQYF.